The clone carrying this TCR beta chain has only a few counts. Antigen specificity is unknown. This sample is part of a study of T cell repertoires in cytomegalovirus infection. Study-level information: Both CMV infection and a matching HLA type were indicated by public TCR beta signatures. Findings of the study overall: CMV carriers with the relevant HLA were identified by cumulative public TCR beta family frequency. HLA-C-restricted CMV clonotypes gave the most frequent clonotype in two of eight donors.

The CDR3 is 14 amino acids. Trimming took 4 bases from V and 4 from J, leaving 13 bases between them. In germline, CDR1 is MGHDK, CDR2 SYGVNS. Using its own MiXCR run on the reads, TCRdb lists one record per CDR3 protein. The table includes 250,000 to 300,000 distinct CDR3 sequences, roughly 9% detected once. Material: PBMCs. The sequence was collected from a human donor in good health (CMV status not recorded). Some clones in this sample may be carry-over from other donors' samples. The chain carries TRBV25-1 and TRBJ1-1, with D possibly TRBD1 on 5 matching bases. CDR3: CASSVTRGGTEAFF. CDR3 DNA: TGTGCCAGCAGTGTAACCCGGGGGGGCACTGAAGCTTTCTTT.